A selection of T cell receptor beta chains follows, all from one sample in a study of CD8 T cells in ankylosing spondylitis. TCRdb redid the calling of the 5' RACE reads with MiXCR, one entry per CDR3 protein. Here the sample spans 230,000 or so distinct CDR3 sequences, 20% to 30% being singletons. Specimen: blood, either unsorted or a sorted T cell fraction (not recorded which). All receptors come from a male donor with ankylosing spondylitis or in good health (not recorded which). The CDR3 runs from the conserved cysteine through the conserved F or W. The order of the fields is J gene, D gene, V gene, clone size, CDR3 DNA, CDR3 protein. The D gene is left open where the match is weak. Some rows mark clone size as missing; the rest say once, few, many or name a class of expanded clone.

>TRBJ1-5|-|TRBV6-5|few
TGTGCCAGCAGTTATGTTCAAGGTCAGCCCCAGCATTTT
CASSYVQGQPQHF
>TRBJ2-1|-|TRBV7-2|few
TGTGCCAGCAGCTTAGCCCTCAACAATGAGCAGTTCTTC
CASSLALNNEQFF
>TRBJ1-1|-|TRBV12-3/TRBV12-4|many
TGTGCCAGCATTGTTAGACGGTTGAACACTGAAGCTTTCTTT
CASIVRRLNTEAFF
>TRBJ2-5|-|TRBV9|many
TGTGCCAGCAGCGTAGGGCTGGGGCAGATGGAGACCCAGTACTTC
CASSVGLGQMETQYF
>TRBJ2-5|TRBD2|TRBV20-1|few
TGCAGTGCTAGAGATCTCTTAGCGGGGGGTAAAGAGACCCAGTACTTC
CSARDLLAGGKETQYF
>TRBJ2-7|TRBD1|TRBV6-1|few
TGTGCCAGCAGTCGACAGGGAAACTACGAGCAGTACTTC
CASSRQGNYEQYF
>TRBJ2-7|-|TRBV10-3|few
TGTGCCATCAGTGACCGGGGTCCCTACGAGCAGTACTTC
CAISDRGPYEQYF
>TRBJ2-1|-|TRBV29-1|many
TGCAGCGTGAGCGGCGGGCACTACAATGAGCAGTTCTTC
CSVSGGHYNEQFF
>TRBJ1-2|-|TRBV12-3/TRBV12-4|many
-
CASSFGQGAWTF
>TRBJ2-7|-|TRBV20-1|-
TGCAGTGCTAGAATTGGCTACGAGCAGTACTTC
CSARIGYEQYF
>TRBJ2-5|TRBD2|TRBV20-1|-
TGCAGTGCTCCCGGGGGACTAGCGGGGGGAGAGACCCAGTACTTC
CSAPGGLAGGETQYF
>TRBJ1-5|-|TRBV6-1|many
TGTGCCAGCAGCCCCATCCCGGGGGCGAATCAGCCCCAGCATTTT
CASSPIPGANQPQHF
>TRBJ1-1|-|TRBV12-3/TRBV12-4|many
TGTGCCAGCAGGACCCTCCTAGGGAACGTGAACACTGAAGCTTTCTTT
CASRTLLGNVNTEAFF
>TRBJ2-5|-|TRBV15|-
TGTGCCACCAGCTTCGGGGAAACTGGAGAGACCCAGTACTTC
CATSFGETGETQYF
>TRBJ1-1|TRBD1|TRBV6-1|many
TGTGCCAGCCGCTATCTCCCCGGGACAGGGAACACTGAAGCTTTCTTT
CASRYLPGTGNTEAFF
>TRBJ1-2|-|TRBV24-1|many
TGTGCCACCAGTGGAGGGTCCTATGGCTACACCTTC
CATSGGSYGYTF
>TRBJ2-3|-|TRBV5-1|many
TGCGCCAGCAGCTCACAGGGGAGGATTGGCACAGATACGCAGTATTTT
CASSSQGRIGTDTQYF
>TRBJ2-3|-|TRBV2|-
TGTGCCAGCACCCAAGGGCGGGACGGTACGCAGTATTTT
CASTQGRDGTQYF
>TRBJ2-3|TRBD1|TRBV12-3/TRBV12-4|once
TGTGCCAGCAGACCAAGGACAGGGTCAGATACGCAGTATTTT
CASRPRTGSDTQYF
>TRBJ2-1|TRBD1|TRBV12-3/TRBV12-4|many
TGTGCCAGCAGTCGGGACAGGGGAAGTGTCAGTGAGCAGTTCTTC
CASSRDRGSVSEQFF
>TRBJ2-7|-|TRBV20-1|many
TGCAGTGCTAGAGGGGGGTCGGCGCAGTACTTC
CSARGGSAQYF
>TRBJ2-7|-|TRBV12-3/TRBV12-4|many
TGTGCCAGCAGAAGACAGGGAGGGCTCTACGAGCAGTACTTC
CASRRQGGLYEQYF
>TRBJ2-1|-|TRBV29-1|-
TGCAGCGGCGGACTGCCCTACAATGAGCAGTTCTTC
CSGGLPYNEQFF
>TRBJ1-3|TRBD1|TRBV12-3/TRBV12-4|many
TGTGCCAGCAGTCCACATGAACAGGGGTGGGGAAACACCATATATTTT
CASSPHEQGWGNTIYF
>TRBJ1-1|-|TRBV20-1|few
TGCAGTGCTAGAGAGGGGGCGGGCGCTGAAGCTTTCTTT
CSAREGAGAEAFF
>TRBJ2-5|TRBD2|TRBV20-1|few
TGCAGTGCCAACAGCGGGGGCCTTGGGGGAGAGACCCAGTACTTC
CSANSGGLGGETQYF
>TRBJ2-1|-|TRBV10-3|-
TGTGCCACAGGAAAAGATGAGCAGTTCTTC
CATGKDEQFF